The 2 T cell receptor beta chains reported below all come from one sample, sequenced in a study of blood T cell repertoires in COVID-19. Produced via immunoSEQ multiplex PCR; TCRdb's table is partial and in-frame only. The sample has 220,000 or so clones, about nine tenths seen once; the top ten hold 6.5%. Material: peripheral blood. These receptors were collected from a man aged 55 to 70 who had recovered from COVID-19.

The V call is TRBV27, the J call TRBJ1-4, with D perhaps TRBD1 (5 bases). The CDR3 runs to 14 residues. In germline, CDR1 is MNHEY, CDR2 SMNVEV (reference sequence). Trimming took off 2 bases at V and 11 bases at J, with 15 bases between the two ends. The CDR3 spells CASSLQPQRGKLFF. The CDR3 DNA is TGTGCCAGCAGTTTACAGCCGCAGCGGGGGAAACTGTTTTTT. Drawing the rest from reference TRBV27 and TRBJ1-4, the complete variable domain is EAQVTQNPRYLITVTGKKLTVTCSQNMNHEYMSWYRQDPGLGLRQIYYSMNVEVTDKGDVPEGYKVSRKEKRNFPLILESPSPNQTSLYFCASSLQPQRGKLFFGSGTQLSVL.

The J gene is TRBJ1-3, the V gene TRBV6-5; D remains ambiguous. This CDR3 is 16 amino acids long. Trimming removed 2 bases from V and 0 bases from J, with 11 bases in between. Per the germline V gene, CDR1 is MNHEY and CDR2 is SVGAGI. The CDR3 loop is CASSYITATSGNTIYF. As DNA, the CDR3 is TGTGCCAGCAGTTACATTACAGCCACCTCTGGAAACACCATATATTTT.